The present entry profiles one T cell receptor (beta chain) with its context. Antigen specificity is unknown. The data originate from a study of T cell repertoires in cytomegalovirus infection. About the research overall: The authors relied on CMV epitopes, both recently identified HLA-C-restricted and well-studied HLA-B-restricted. Signatures in public TCR beta sequences pointed to both CMV infection and matching HLA type.

MiXCR was run by TCRdb on the reads, yielding one entry per CDR3 protein. Of approximately 730,000 distinct CDR3 sequences listed, almost 30% were seen once; the top ten hold around 13%. CDR1 MNHEY and CDR2 SVGAGI come from the germline V gene. The CDR3 loop spans 16 amino acids. Trimming removed 2 bases from V and 1 base from J; junction bases left unmatched: 3. General study points: The ex vivo response showed dominance by HLA-C-restricted CMV-specific TCR beta clonotypes.

V usage is TRBV6-5 and J usage is TRBJ1-3, with 9 positions matching TRBD1. This TCR was sampled from a human donor in good health (CMV status not recorded). Some clones in this sample may be carry-over from other donors' samples. The specimen was cultured CD8+ T cells from PBMCs, collected from culture after CMV antigen stimulation. In DNA form, the CDR3 reads TGTGCCAGCAGTTACGGGACAGGGTTATCTGGAAACACCATATATTTT. Its translation: CASSYGTGLSGNTIYF.